This T cell receptor beta chain was captured in a study of T-cell reconstitution after alpha-beta-depleted transplantation in children. Unique molecular identifiers tagged the TCRbeta library. TCRdb reprocessed the PCR reads via MiXCR and lists one record per CDR3 protein. This sample has 450,000 to 500,000 distinct CDR3 sequences, with roughly an eighth found just once. V lost 3 bases and J 1 base, leaving 9 bases between the germline ends. This CDR3 spans 14 amino acids. The germline gives CDR1 LGHDT, CDR2 YNNKEL (reference sequence). Sequences were derived from PBMCs from the stem cell graft donor, sampled from the stem cell graft. This sequence was found in a human donor who donated a stem cell graft to a child with combined immunodeficiency. The chain carries TRBV3-1 and TRBJ1-1, with D unresolved. The CDR3 loop reads CASSQTIWNTEAFF. CDR3 nucleotide sequence: TGTGCCAGCAGCCAGACCATCTGGAACACTGAAGCTTTCTTT.